This T cell receptor beta chain was identified in a study of T cells in Graves' hyperthyroidism and ophthalmopathy. On the study more broadly: Peripheral blood collection took place at initial diagnosis, before any treatment. Findings of the study overall: The model made its ophthalmopathy prediction, and onset followed a median approximately 6 months later. Stable hyperthyroidism was told apart from ophthalmopathy by a model built on 13 V-J features.

The sample holds a few counts of this clonotype. Its matching antigen is unknown. CDR1 LNHDA and CDR2 SQIVND come from the germline V gene (reference sequence). This CDR3 region has 15 residues. V gave up 3 bases and J gave up 0 bases, with 10 bases separating them. Authors of the study amplified TCR beta CDR3 regions from RNA transcripts. A set of HTBI primers served as the primers for a first-round RT-PCR of the TCR CDR3. TCRdb re-analysed the multiplex PCR reads in MiXCR, keeping a single row per CDR3 protein. This table holds roughly 740,000 distinct CDR3 sequences, over 15% found once. Uncontrolled infection, other autoimmune disease, pregnancy or lactation excluded patients.

This TCR was recovered from a man aged 18-30 years with Graves' hyperthyroidism. Sample: blood. The chain is built from TRBV19 and TRBJ2-3; no clear D. CDR3 protein: CASSIGESSTDTQYF. The CDR3 DNA follows: TGTGCCAGTAGTATTGGAGAGTCTAGCACAGATACGCAGTATTTT.